Below are 14 T cell receptor beta chains sequenced from a single sample in a study of beta chain features in type 1 diabetes. Study conclusions and caveats: Moderate yet significant TCRB CDR3 shortening was seen in Type 1 diabetes patients in all four CD4+ subsets.

Expressed TCRB transcripts were sequenced after all isolated RNA was converted to cDNA. Clones were sequenced by immunoSEQ multiplex PCR, and TCRdb holds only the in-frame ones, with some missing. The sample consists of under 150,000 clones, roughly 17% of them appearing once. Their antigens remain unidentified. The sequencing input was central memory CD4+ T cells from blood. The receptors originated from a man aged 18 to 29 with type 1 diabetes.

This clone came up once. An end of the junction does not agree with germline; a read error may underlie this. The chain couples TRBV7-7 to TRBJ2-3, with 13 bases identical to TRBD2. This CDR3 is 15 amino acids long. Germline-derived CDR1 and CDR2 are SSHAT and FNYEAQ (reference sequence). The CDR3 nucleotides are TGTGCTAGCAGCTCCGGACTAGCGGGAGTGGGTACGCAGTATTTT. Protein product: CASSSGLAGVGTQYF.

The J gene is TRBJ1-6, the V gene TRBV30, with TRBD1 matching over 7 bases. V dropped 2 bases and J dropped 3; count of bases not matched to a gene: 13. The CDR3 spans 18 residues. Germline lookup yields CDR1 GTSNPN and CDR2 SVGIG (reference sequence). The CDR3 bases are TGTGCCTGGAGTCCATTAGCCCATCGGACAGGCTATAATTCACCCCTCCACTTT. It specifies CAWSPLAHRTGYNSPLHF.

This rearrangement joins TRBV7-3 to TRBJ2-1, with unresolved D. From germline, CDR1 is SGHTA and CDR2 FQGTGA. The length of the CDR3 is 13 residues. V shed 1 base and J shed 9 bases, with 10 bases lying between them. The CDR3 DNA reads TGTGCCAGCAGCTTAAACCCCGCTGGTGAGCAGTTCTTC. This encodes CASSLNPAGEQFF.

For this clone: A read error may explain this, as a much larger clone is one base away. The chain links TRBV7-9 to TRBJ2-7, with TRBD2 matching over 10 bases. V lost 4 bases and J lost 5; bases outside the gene matches: 5. The CDR3 spans 14 residues. Germline V CDR1 and CDR2: SEHNR, FQNEAQ (reference sequence). The CDR3 loop reads CASSSSGRADEQYF. CDR3 nucleotides: TGTGCCAGCAGCTCGAGCGGGAGGGCCGACGAGCAGTACTTC.

This clone turned up a few times. V is TRBV6-5 and J is TRBJ1-5; 7 positions agree with TRBD1. The J segment lost 5 bases and the V segment lost 5 bases, leaving 9 bases of the junction unmatched. Germline V gene lookup returns CDR1 MNHEY and CDR2 SVGAGI. This CDR3 contains 15 residues. The CDR3 bases are TGTGCCAGCAGTACCCGACAGGGAGATCATCAGCCCCAGCATTTT. As protein: CASSTRQGDHQPQHF.

The rearrangement uses TRBV2 and TRBJ2-6; possible D gene TRBD1, 5 bases. V shed 8 bases and J shed 4 bases, with 15 bases lying between them. This CDR3 is 15 amino acids long. CDR1 and CDR2 (germline): SNHLY, FYNNEI. CDR3 sequence (DNA): TGTGCCAGCGCTTATGGGGCGCAAGGGGCCAACGTCCTGACTTTC. Translated: CASAYGAQGANVLTF.

The sample holds a few counts of this clone. V gene TRBV28 combines with J gene TRBJ2-1, with 10 bases matching TRBD2. The germline V gene has CDR1 MDHEN and CDR2 SYDVKM. The length of the CDR3 is 17 residues. V shed 6 bases, J shed 2 bases, and the junction held 10 bases outside the gene matches. CDR3 residues: CASSFPLSGRPYNEQFF. The CDR3 DNA reads as TGTGCCAGCAGCTTTCCCCTTAGCGGGAGGCCCTACAATGAGCAGTTCTTC.

V and J are TRBV10-3 and TRBJ2-1, with TRBD2 matching over 9 bases. CDR3 size: 15 residues. The germline V gene encodes CDR1 ENHRY and CDR2 SYGVKD. V lost 5 bases and J lost 4; bases outside the gene matches: 6. CDR3 nucleotide sequence: TGTGCCATCAGTCCGGGGACTAGCACGTACAATGAGCAGTTCTTC. Amino acids: CAISPGTSTYNEQFF.

The chain recombines TRBV20-1 with TRBJ1-2; D is uncertain. V was cut by 8 bases and J by 8 bases, with 15 bases left in between. CDR1 and CDR2 (germline): DFQATT, SNEGSKA (reference sequence). There are 11 residues in the CDR3. DNA of the CDR3: TGCAGTCCGGATGACAATACAGGCTACACCTTC. Translation gives CSPDDNTGYTF.

V usage is TRBV7-2 and J usage is TRBJ2-4, with 8 bases that match TRBD1. V trimming: 2 bases; J trimming: 3 bases; junction bases outside the gene matches: 9. Germline assignment: CDR1 SGHTA and CDR2 FQGNSA. CDR3 length: 17 residues. CDR3 nucleotides: TGTGCCAGCAGCTTAACCCCAGGGGGCGCGGGCAAAAACATTCAGTACTTC. Translated, it gives CASSLTPGGAGKNIQYF.

This clone was detected only a few times. The CDR3 DNA reads as TGTGCCAGCAGCCTCCCCTCGACGGTTGACCAAGAGACCCAGTACTTC. This codes for CASSLPSTVDQETQYF. The chain joins TRBV5-6 to TRBJ2-5; D is unresolved. The CDR3 runs 16 residues. Germline V gene data show CDR1 as SGHDT and CDR2 as YYEEEE. Trimming took 4 bases from V and 0 from J, leaving 16 bases between them.

The chain links TRBV19 to TRBJ2-7; no definite D call. The germline CDR1 and CDR2 sequences are LNHDA and SQIVND (reference sequence). V lost 7 bases and J lost 2, with 12 bases in between. The CDR3 extends over 13 amino acids. The CDR3 region is CASNHPSTYEQYF. The CDR3 coding sequence is TGTGCCAGTAACCACCCCTCGACCTACGAGCAGTACTTC.

V and J are TRBV5-6 and TRBJ2-7; 7 bases fit TRBD1. The V segment lost 4 bases and the J segment 0 bases; nucleotides outside the gene matches: 7. CDR1 is SGHDT, CDR2 YYEEEE, per germline. The CDR3 loop spans 15 amino acids. CDR3 in DNA: TGTGCCAGCAGCCCGGACGGGGACAGCTCCTACGAGCAGTACTTC. Its translation is CASSPDGDSSYEQYF.

This clone has only a few counts. The V call is TRBV5-4, the J call TRBJ2-1; 10 nucleotides match TRBD2. V gave up 0 bases and J gave up 7 bases; unmatched junction bases: 13. Germline V gene lookup returns CDR1 SGHNT and CDR2 YYREEE (reference sequence). The CDR3 extends over 18 amino acids. CDR3 coding DNA: TGTGCCAGCAGCTTGGGCCTAGCGGGGGCCCCAGTAGGGAATGAGCAGTTCTTC. Residues: CASSLGLAGAPVGNEQFF.